These 8 T cell receptor beta chains were sequenced from one sample in a study of T cell clonality in common variable immunodeficiency. Assay used: immunoSEQ multiplex PCR; TCRdb lists only in-frame clones, some missing. In total the sample includes some 52,000 clones, none of them seen once. Sequencing used peripheral blood mononuclear cells. These receptors were obtained from a person aged 18 to 70 in good health.

There are many counts of this clone. The read comes to an end 3 residues before the CDR3 does, leaving the germline J gene to fill in the end. The V gene is TRBV30, the J gene TRBJ1-2; no definite D call. CDR1 and CDR2 (germline): GTSNPN, SVGIG (reference sequence). The CDR3 runs 12 residues. This chain's CDR3 is CAWSSTSRIYTF. The covered CDR3 bases are TGTGCCTGGAGTTCGACTTCAAGAATC.

This clone was counted ten times or more. With the read ending 3 residues before the CDR3 end, the germline J gene is used to fill in that end. At the DNA level, this CDR3 is encoded by other sequences in the same sample as well. This sequence joins TRBV5-1 and TRBJ2-1; tentative D call: TRBD1 (5 bases). CDR1 is SGHRS, CDR2 YFSETQ, per germline. CDR3 size: 13 residues. Trimming took off 1 base at V and 3 bases at J, with 5 bases between the two ends. Partial CDR3 DNA: TGCGCCAGCAGCTTGCAGGGCTACAATGAG. Its translation is CASSLQGYNE. The CDR3, in full, reads CASSLQGYNEQFF.

This clone was seen ten or more times. With the read ending 3 residues before the CDR3 end, the germline J gene is used to fill in that end. The gene calls are TRBV30 and TRBJ1-2; 8 bases match TRBD1. The V segment lost 7 bases and the J segment 5 bases; nucleotides outside the gene matches: 15. Germline V gene data show CDR1 as GTSNPN and CDR2 as SVGIG (reference sequence). The CDR3 runs 15 residues. The part of the CDR3 DNA that was read is TGTGCCTTAGCTGGACAGGGAGGGAGGGGTTATGGC. Translating it yields CALAGQGGRGYG. The CDR3 in full is CALAGQGGRGYGYTF.

This clone appeared many times. The CDR3 is CASSEDGQRDTEAFF. Partial CDR3 DNA: TGTGCCAGCAGTGAAGATGGACAGCGCGACACTGAA. The rearrangement joins TRBV6-1 to TRBJ1-1; perhaps TRBD1 as D (6 bases). The missing CDR3 end, 3 residues past where the read stops, is filled in from the germline J gene. Between the trimmed V and J ends, which lost 1 base and 3 bases, there was a span of 12 bases. Germline CDR1 and CDR2: MNHNS and SASEGT. CDR3 length: 15 amino acids.

This clone was recorded many times. The sequence runs out 3 residues before the end of the CDR3; the remainder is reconstructed from the germline J gene. The V and J genes are TRBV5-1 and TRBJ1-2; D is perhaps TRBD1 (5 bases). The germline V gene has CDR1 SGHRS and CDR2 YFSETQ. CDR3 length: 14 amino acids. CDR3 DNA (partial): TGCGCCAGCAGCCGGACCACAGGAGAAGGAGGC. Translation: CASSRTTGEGG. In full, the CDR3 is CASSRTTGEGGYTF. The variable domain in full, with the rest retrieved from reference TRBV5-1 and TRBJ1-2, is KAGVTQTPRYLIKTRGQQVTLSCSPISGHRSVSWYQQTPGQGLQFLFEYFSETQRNKGNFPGRFSGRQFSNSRSEMNVSTLELGDSALYLCASSRTTGEGGYTFGSGTRLTVV.

This clone was found many times. The read stops 3 residues short of the end of the CDR3; the missing end is completed from the germline J gene. This rearrangement joins TRBV18 to TRBJ1-1, with 9 nucleotides matching TRBD1. Germline-derived CDR1 and CDR2 are KGHSH and LQKENI. This CDR3 has 15 amino acids. J lost 4 bases, V lost 3 bases, and 6 bases had no gene match. CDR3 DNA, as far as it was read: TGTGCCAGCTCACCCACCGGGACAGGGAGCACTGAA. This encodes CASSPTGTGSTE. The whole CDR3 is CASSPTGTGSTEAFF.

Regarding this clone: The read terminates 3 residues ahead of where the CDR3 ends, so the germline J gene completes it. This chain uses TRBV19 with TRBJ1-2, with D perhaps TRBD1 (5 bases). In germline, CDR1 is LNHDA, CDR2 SQIVND (reference sequence). The CDR3 has 13 amino acids. The DNA read from the CDR3 is TGTGCCAGTAGTTATGGCAGGGACTACGAC. Residues: CASSYGRDYD. The entire CDR3 protein is CASSYGRDYDYTF.

This clone was counted at least ten times. CDR3 DNA (partial): TGCGCCAGCAGCTTGGCCCCTAATGAG. Residues: CASSLAPNE. The full CDR3 is CASSLAPNEQFF. The rearrangement uses TRBV5-1 and TRBJ2-1; D remains unclear. From the germline J gene comes the end of the CDR3, since the read stops 3 residues before it. Germline-derived CDR1 and CDR2 are SGHRS and YFSETQ. The CDR3 sequence is 12 residues long. The germline V and J ends were trimmed by 0 bases and 7 bases, with 5 bases remaining between them.